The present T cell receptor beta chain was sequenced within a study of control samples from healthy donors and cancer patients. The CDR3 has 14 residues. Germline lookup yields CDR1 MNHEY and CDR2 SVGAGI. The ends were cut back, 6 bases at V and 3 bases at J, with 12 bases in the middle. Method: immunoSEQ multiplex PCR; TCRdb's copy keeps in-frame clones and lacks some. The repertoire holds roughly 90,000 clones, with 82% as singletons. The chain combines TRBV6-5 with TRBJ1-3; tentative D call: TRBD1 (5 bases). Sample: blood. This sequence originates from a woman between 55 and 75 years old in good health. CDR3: CASSYTGGGNTIYF. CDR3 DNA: TGTGCCAGCAGCTACACAGGAGGTGGAAACACCATATATTTT.